The next 30 T cell receptor beta chains were all read from a single sample in a study of CD8 T cells in Susac syndrome. Random hexamers were used to reverse transcribe an amount of about 0.45 to 1 ug RNA. TCRdb independently ran MiXCR on the immunoSEQ multiplex PCR reads; one entry per CDR3 protein. The data show 250,000 to 300,000 distinct CDR3 sequences, 85% seen once. Sequenced: CD8+ T cells from PBMCs. These receptors originate from a human donor with multiple sclerosis.

The gene calls are TRBV10-3 and TRBJ1-1; D unresolved. The CDR3 contains 13 residues. In germline, CDR1 is ENHRY, CDR2 SYGVKD. The V end was cut by 5 bases, the J end by 6 bases, with 13 bases between. Written as DNA, the CDR3 is TGTGCCATCAGTTCGCGTGAGGTCCCTGAAGCTTTCTTT. Encoded protein: CAISSREVPEAFF.

V gene TRBV20-1 combines with J gene TRBJ2-7; 10 bases are a match to TRBD2. The CDR3 length is 13 residues. Germline lookup yields CDR1 DFQATT and CDR2 SNEGSKA (reference sequence). V trimming: 6 bases; J trimming: 2 bases; junction bases outside the gene matches: 4. CDR3 loop: CSARSGRTYEQYF. The CDR3 DNA reads TGCAGTGCCCGTAGCGGGAGGACCTACGAGCAGTACTTC.

The rearrangement joins TRBV4-1 to TRBJ1-1, with 9 bases lining up with TRBD1. The CDR3 loop spans 16 amino acids. J gave up 3 bases and V 3 bases, and 8 bases lay outside the gene matches. The V gene's germline CDR1 is MGHRA and CDR2 YSYEKL. In nucleotides, the CDR3 is TGCGCCAGCAGCCATACCGACAGGGGGGCATACACTGAAGCTTTCTTT. Encoded protein: CASSHTDRGAYTEAFF.

This rearrangement joins TRBV23-1 to TRBJ2-7, with D perhaps TRBD2 (6 bases). TRBV23-1 is an open reading frame whose function is uncertain. V was shortened by 5 bases and J by 6 bases, with 20 bases between the two germline ends. The CDR3 loop spans 15 amino acids. DNA of the CDR3: TGCGCCAGCAGTAAAAGGGGCCGGGGAGGACCCGAGCAGTACTTC. Its translation: CASSKRGRGGPEQYF.

The chain recombines TRBV6-6 with TRBJ2-3; 9 nucleotides align to TRBD1. Trimming cost V 2 bases and J 2 bases; bases outside gene matches: 2. CDR3 size: 15 residues. Germline V lookup: CDR1 MNHNY, CDR2 SVGAGI (reference sequence). CDR3: CASSYDRGVTDTQYF. In DNA, the CDR3 is TGTGCCAGCAGTTACGACAGGGGGGTCACAGATACGCAGTATTTT.

The CDR3 reads CASTRTPGGIYEQYF. The CDR3 bases are TGTGCCAGCACGCGGACCCCAGGGGGCATCTACGAGCAGTACTTC. V is TRBV27 and J is TRBJ2-7, with 8 bases lining up with TRBD1. The germline V gene encodes CDR1 MNHEY and CDR2 SMNVEV (reference sequence). The CDR3 spans 15 residues. J was trimmed by 3 bases and V by 7 bases; bases with no gene match: 11.

V and J are TRBV12-3 or TRBV12-4 and TRBJ1-5, with a weak D call TRBD1 (5 bases). V dropped 4 bases and J dropped 6 bases, with 7 bases sitting between them. CDR3 length equals 12 residues. DNA for the CDR3: TGTGCCAGCAGTTCCGACAGTCAGCCCCAGCATTTT. Residues: CASSSDSQPQHF.

The V call is TRBV15, the J call TRBJ2-1; the match to TRBD2 covers 8 bases. This CDR3 contains 15 residues. Germline V CDR1 and CDR2: LNHNV, YYDKDF (reference sequence). Losses at the gene ends were 3 bases for V and 5 bases for J; bases not matched to a gene: 6. The CDR3: CATSRNSGTNNEQFF. The CDR3 bases are TGTGCCACCAGCAGGAATAGCGGGACTAACAATGAGCAGTTCTTC. Full variable domain (rest looked up from reference TRBV15 and TRBJ2-1): DAMVIQNPRYQVTQFGKPVTLSCSQTLNHNVMYWYQQKSSQAPKLLFHYYDKDFNNEADTPDNFQSRRPNTSFCFLDIRSPGLGDTAMYLCATSRNSGTNNEQFFGPGTRLTVL.

The chain combines TRBV6-5 with TRBJ1-1; D possibly corresponds to TRBD1 (5 bases). This CDR3 is 14 amino acids long. Germline V CDR1 and CDR2: MNHEY, SVGAGI. V was clipped by 8 bases and J by 4 bases, with 17 bases between them. CDR3: CASVKLSGGTEAFF. CDR3 DNA sequence: TGTGCCAGCGTCAAGTTATCGGGGGGCACTGAAGCTTTCTTT.

The rearrangement uses TRBV27 and TRBJ2-7; tentatively, D is TRBD2 (5 bases). Germline-derived CDR1 and CDR2 are MNHEY and SMNVEV (reference sequence). This CDR3 is 10 amino acids long. Trimming left V 7 bases short and J 7 bases short, with 8 bases between. The CDR3 DNA is TGTGCCAGCAAGGGAGTAGAGCAGTACTTC. Residues: CASKGVEQYF.

The J gene is TRBJ2-6, the V gene TRBV11-3; TRBD2 agrees at 8 bases. CDR1 and CDR2 from the germline V gene are SGHNT and YENEEA. Trimming removed 5 bases from V and 2 bases from J; junction bases left unmatched: 8. There are 17 residues in the CDR3. CDR3: CASSREGRGPGANVLTF. As DNA, the CDR3 is TGTGCCAGCAGCCGGGAGGGGCGGGGGCCTGGGGCCAACGTCCTGACTTTC.

The chain is built from TRBV9 and TRBJ2-5; D gene ambiguous. The CDR3 is made up of 14 amino acids. Between the trimmed V and J ends, which lost 3 bases and 0 bases, there was a span of 9 bases. The germline gives CDR1 SGDLS, CDR2 YYNGEE. The CDR3 spells CASSGVRHQETQYF. The CDR3 DNA is TGTGCCAGCAGCGGGGTACGGCACCAAGAGACCCAGTACTTC.

This clonotype showed up just once. The chain links TRBV29-1 to TRBJ2-4, with 7 bases fitting TRBD1. The V segment lost 6 bases and the J segment 4 bases; nucleotides outside the gene matches: 12. This CDR3 spans 15 amino acids. CDR1 and CDR2 (germline): SQVTM, ANQGSEA. Here the CDR3 DNA reads TGCAGCGTGTGGGGGAGACAGGGACCAAAAAACATTCAGTACTTC. Protein sequence: CSVWGRQGPKNIQYF.

The chain combines TRBV5-6 with TRBJ1-2; no definite D call. Germline loops: CDR1 SGHDT, CDR2 YYEEEE. V lost 2 bases, J lost 4 bases, and 9 bases lay in between. The CDR3 consists of 13 residues. The CDR3 region has the DNA TGTGCCAGCAGCTTCACTACAAGCTATGGCTACACCTTC. Amino acids: CASSFTTSYGYTF.

The genes are TRBV28 and TRBJ2-7; the match to TRBD1 covers 8 bases. The CDR3 runs 14 residues. Germline V gene sequence: CDR1 MDHEN, CDR2 SYDVKM. The junction had 6 bases not matched to a gene; V was cut back by 2 bases and J by 6 bases. The CDR3 DNA reads as TGTGCCAGCAGTTTAGGGACAGGAATGGTCGAGCAGTACTTC. Translation gives CASSLGTGMVEQYF.

J is TRBJ2-2 and V is TRBV12-5, with a tentative D call TRBD2 (6 bases). There are 13 residues in the CDR3. The V gene lost 10 bases and the J gene lost 4 bases, with 13 bases spanning the gap. Germline V gene lookup returns CDR1 LGHNT and CDR2 FRNRAP. The CDR3 protein is CATYKGGTGELFF. The CDR3 DNA sequence: TGTGCTACTTACAAGGGAGGCACCGGGGAGCTGTTTTTT.

The genes are TRBV2 and TRBJ2-3; 10 positions match TRBD2. The germline V gene has CDR1 SNHLY and CDR2 FYNNEI. V shed 0 bases, J shed 2 bases, and the junction held 11 bases outside the gene matches. The CDR3 totals 19 residues. The CDR3, as DNA: TGTGCCAGCAGTGAAGCACCTGACCTAGCGGGAGAAGACACAGATACGCAGTATTTT. This translates into CASSEAPDLAGEDTDTQYF.

The chain has TRBV30 and TRBJ2-2; D is undetermined. Trimming took 3 bases from V and 6 from J, leaving 8 bases between them. The germline V gene encodes CDR1 GTSNPN and CDR2 SVGIG (reference sequence). The CDR3 loop spans 12 amino acids. Here the CDR3 DNA reads TGTGCCTGGAGCTGGGTGGCCGGGGAGCTGTTTTTT. Encoded protein: CAWSWVAGELFF. Drawing the rest from reference TRBV30 and TRBJ2-2, the complete variable domain is SQTIHQWPATLVQPVGSPLSLECTVEGTSNPNLYWYRQAAGRGLQLLFYSVGIGQISSEVPQNLSASRPQDRQFILSSKKLLLSDSGFYLCAWSWVAGELFFGEGSRLTVL.

The chain recombines TRBV20-1 with TRBJ2-1, with 9 positions matching TRBD1. CDR1 and CDR2 from the germline V gene are DFQATT and SNEGSKA (reference sequence). Trimming cost V 0 bases and J 2 bases; bases outside gene matches: 2. CDR3 size: 15 residues. The CDR3 loop is CSARDNRGPYNEQFF. CDR3 DNA: TGCAGTGCTAGAGATAACAGGGGGCCCTACAATGAGCAGTTCTTC.

The count of this clonotype is one. The chain carries TRBV27 and TRBJ2-7; 12 nucleotides agree with TRBD2. The CDR3 sequence is 16 residues long. The trim removed 4 bases at V and 3 bases at J, leaving 7 bases unmatched. Germline CDR1 reads MNHEY; CDR2 reads SMNVEV (reference sequence). The DNA of the CDR3 is TGTGCCAGCAGTTACCGGACTAGCGGGACTCACTACGAGCAGTACTTC. Translation gives CASSYRTSGTHYEQYF.

The V and J genes are TRBV6-4 and TRBJ2-1; no firm D call. The CDR3 contains 13 residues. V shed 2 bases and J shed 4 bases, with 6 bases lying between them. The germline gives CDR1 MRHNA, CDR2 SNTAGT. The CDR3 coding sequence is TGTGCCAGCAGTGACACCGGGTACAATGAGCAGTTCTTC. Protein: CASSDTGYNEQFF.

A remark on this clonotype: The junction differs from germline at one of its ends, possibly a read error. V gene TRBV7-9 combines with J gene TRBJ1-5, with D perhaps matching TRBD1 (6 bases). The germline CDR1 and CDR2 sequences are SEHNR and FQNEAQ (reference sequence). CDR3 size: 16 residues. The CDR3 is CASGLAGNRAYQPQHF. CDR3 in DNA: TGTGCCAGCGGCTTAGCGGGAAACAGGGCTTATCAGCCCCAGCATTTT.

The chain uses TRBV4-1 and TRBJ2-1; 8 bases fit TRBD2. V shed 3 bases and J 8 bases; nucleotides not matched to a gene: 3. The CDR3 has 13 residues. The V gene's germline CDR1 is MGHRA and CDR2 YSYEKL. The CDR3 DNA reads as TGCGCCAGCAGCCAGGGACTAGGCTATGAGCAGTTCTTC. It translates to CASSQGLGYEQFF.

V gene TRBV7-2 combines with J gene TRBJ2-3; 9 nucleotides agree with TRBD2. CDR1 and CDR2 (germline): SGHTA, FQGNSA. The CDR3 has 15 amino acids. V lost 5 bases to trimming and J lost 4 bases; unmatched junction nucleotides: 7. CDR3: CASSDPGLAADTQYF. In DNA, the CDR3 is TGTGCCAGCAGCGATCCGGGACTAGCAGCAGATACGCAGTATTTT.

For the CDR3, the DNA is TGTGCCAGCAGCTTGGAGGAACAGGGGTGGGGCTCCTACAATGAGCAGTTCTTC. It is translated as CASSLEEQGWGSYNEQFF. The J gene is TRBJ2-1, the V gene TRBV5-6; TRBD1 matches 7 bases. The CDR3 sequence is 18 residues long. With 0 bases clipped from V and 0 bases from J, the junction kept 9 bases outside the gene matches. The germline gives CDR1 SGHDT, CDR2 YYEEEE.

V gene TRBV10-3 combines with J gene TRBJ2-7, with 7 bases identical to TRBD1. The V gene's germline CDR1 is ENHRY and CDR2 SYGVKD. Trimming removed 0 bases from V and 0 bases from J; junction bases left unmatched: 2. The CDR3 has 15 residues. The CDR3 is CAISESTGASYEQYF. The CDR3, as DNA: TGTGCCATCAGTGAGTCAACAGGGGCCTCCTACGAGCAGTACTTC.

This clonotype was seen just once. This chain uses TRBV5-5 with TRBJ2-7, with 13 bases identical to TRBD2. This CDR3 is 19 amino acids long. With V trimmed by 2 bases and J by 3 bases, 14 bases remained unmatched. The germline V gene has CDR1 SGHKS and CDR2 YYEKEE (reference sequence). The CDR3 DNA sequence: TGTGCCAGCAGCTTACGGACTAGCGGGAGTAGTATATTAGACTACGAGCAGTACTTC. Translating gives CASSLRTSGSSILDYEQYF.

V is TRBV5-1 and J is TRBJ2-1, with no clear D. Trimming cost V 6 bases and J 1 base, with 2 bases left between them. This CDR3 spans 11 amino acids. CDR1 and CDR2 (germline): SGHRS, YFSETQ. In nucleotides, the CDR3 is TGCGCCAGCAAATCCTACAATGAGCAGTTCTTC. Protein product: CASKSYNEQFF.

The chain recombines TRBV29-1 with TRBJ2-1; 11 bases are shared with TRBD2. Germline CDR1 SQVTM, CDR2 ANQGSEA. With V trimmed by 0 bases and J by 2 bases, 12 bases remained unmatched. CDR3 length: 19 residues. This chain's CDR3 is CSVEDLASGRIPTYNEQFF. In nucleotides, the CDR3 is TGCAGCGTTGAAGATCTTGCTAGCGGGAGGATTCCTACCTACAATGAGCAGTTCTTC.

The V call is TRBV9, the J call TRBJ2-1, with D tentatively TRBD1 (6 bases). This CDR3 region has 14 residues. Per germline, CDR1 SGDLS and CDR2 YYNGEE. V lost 7 bases and J lost 1, with 12 bases in between. The CDR3 protein is CASSGDPSYNEQFF. The CDR3 DNA sequence: TGTGCCAGCTCAGGGGACCCTTCCTACAATGAGCAGTTCTTC.